This TCR beta chain was profiled in a study of T-cell memory formation after mild COVID-19. Study-wide points: CD4+ contracting clones were found mainly in CM and EM, and CD8+ ones in EMRA. The pre-infection memory compartment contained some responding clones, suggesting cross-reactive memory joined. Clones that contracted from day 15 to 85 had balanced CD4/CD8; later expanders were CD4+ biased.

5'RACE, which relied on constant-segment primers, yielded TCR alpha and TCR beta cDNA libraries carrying sample barcodes and UMIs. TCRdb reanalysed the 5' RACE reads using MiXCR and keeps one entry per CDR3 protein. Of fewer than 350,000 distinct CDR3 sequences in the sample, 13% to 15% were seen once. This CDR3 contains 14 residues. Trimming left V 3 bases short and J 0 bases short, with 6 bases between. CDR1 MNHEY and CDR2 SMNVEV come from the germline V gene (reference sequence). This clonotype showed up just a few times. What it binds is not known. The material sequenced was PBMCs or a T cell subset sorted from them (not recorded which). This chain joins TRBV27 and TRBJ1-5; no firm D call. This receptor was taken from a man aged 18 to 30 who had mild COVID-19 (a few samples of this study predate the infection). Cell type and time point are not known. The CDR3 sequence: CASSLKSSNQPQHF. CDR3 bases: TGTGCCAGCAGTTTGAAGAGTAGCAATCAGCCCCAGCATTTT.